This is a list of T cell receptor beta chains from one sample in a study of control samples from healthy donors and cancer patients. Here immunoSEQ multiplex PCR was the method, and the copy in TCRdb shows in-frame clones only, minus some. Of under 150,000 clones listed, more than 85% were seen once; the top ten hold approximately 8.6%. The specimen was blood. These receptors were taken from a woman under 40 in good health. Each CDR3 is given with its conserved first and last residue. The D gene is left open where the match is weak. Clone size is given for some rows only: seen once, a few or many times, or a class if the clone is expanded.

.	TRBV6-2/TRBV6-3	TRBJ1-2	.	CASSYSTYRSASNGYTF	TGTGCCAGCAGTTACTCGACTTACAGGTCCGCTTCTAATGGCTACACCTTC
.	TRBV28	TRBJ1-1	.	CASSPSGYRDTEAFF	TGTGCCAGCAGTCCCTCCGGGTACCGGGACACTGAAGCTTTCTTT
.	TRBV7-3	TRBJ2-5	.	CASSFQGQETQYF	TGTGCCAGCAGCTTTCAGGGTCAAGAGACCCAGTACTTC
once	TRBV6-5	TRBJ1-1	TRBD1	CATRTGRGTEAFF	TGTGCCACCCGGACAGGGAGGGGCACTGAAGCTTTCTTT
.	TRBV2	TRBJ1-5	.	CASSEAPSGRGQPQHF	TGTGCCAGCAGTGAAGCTCCAAGCGGACGGGGTCAGCCCCAGCATTTT
.	TRBV5-4	TRBJ1-1	.	CASSLTASNTEAFF	TGTGCCAGCAGCCTGACGGCCTCTAACACTGAAGCTTTCTTT
.	TRBV2	TRBJ2-2	.	CASRIGDTGELFF	TGTGCCAGCAGAATAGGGGACACCGGGGAGCTGTTTTTT
.	TRBV2	TRBJ2-3	.	CASSISHSLTDTQYF	TGTGCCAGCAGTATCTCGCACTCGCTCACAGATACGCAGTATTTT
.	TRBV4-2	TRBJ1-2	TRBD1	CASSQDTWGGDRRSGYTF	TGTGCCAGCAGCCAAGACACGTGGGGAGGGGACAGGAGAAGTGGCTACACCTTC
.	TRBV7-2	TRBJ2-1	TRBD2	CASSLGLAAHNEQFF	TGTGCCAGCAGCCTCGGACTAGCGGCCCACAATGAGCAGTTCTTC